This TCR beta chain was documented in a study of T cells in Graves' hyperthyroidism and ophthalmopathy. Background on the study: Prior to any treatment, at the point of initial diagnosis, peripheral blood was collected. Study-level results: Ophthalmopathy onset followed model prediction by a median approximately six months.

Diagnostic decisions used clinical symptoms, serum thyroxine and TRAb, thyroid ultrasound and orbital computed tomography. Amplification of TCR beta CDR3 regions was performed using RNA transcripts as template. A first-round RT-PCR of the TCR CDR3 used the HTBI primer set. TCRdb processed the multiplex PCR reads anew with MiXCR; each CDR3 protein has one entry. The sample contains more than 150,000 distinct CDR3 sequences, about 18% of which appear only once. CDR1 and CDR2 from the germline V gene are SGHNT and YENEEA. Germline trimming cut 4 bases from V and 2 bases from J; bases unmatched to any gene: 2. The CDR3 runs 15 residues. This clonotype came up many times. Its antigen is still unknown.

This sequence joins TRBV11-3 and TRBJ2-7, with TRBD2 identical over 13 bases. The sequence was obtained from a woman aged 45-59 years with Graves' hyperthyroidism. The sample consisted of blood. CDR3: CASSSGLAGTYEQYF. Written as DNA, the CDR3 is TGTGCCAGCAGCTCGGGACTAGCGGGGACCTACGAGCAGTACTTC.